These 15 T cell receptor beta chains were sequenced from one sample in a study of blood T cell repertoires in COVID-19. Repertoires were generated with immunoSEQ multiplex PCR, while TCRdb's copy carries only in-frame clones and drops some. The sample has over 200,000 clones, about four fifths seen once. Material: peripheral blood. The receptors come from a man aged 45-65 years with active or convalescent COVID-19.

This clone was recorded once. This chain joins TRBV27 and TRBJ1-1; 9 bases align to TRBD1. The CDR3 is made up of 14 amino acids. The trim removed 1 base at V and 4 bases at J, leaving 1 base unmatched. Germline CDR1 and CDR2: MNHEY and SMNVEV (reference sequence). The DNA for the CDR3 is TGTGCCAGCAGTTTATACAGGGGGCGCACTGAAGCTTTCTTT. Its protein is CASSLYRGRTEAFF.

CDR3 residues: CASSHTRNEAFF. For the CDR3, the DNA is TGTGCCAGCAGCCACACACGTAATGAAGCTTTCTTT. J is TRBJ1-1 and V is TRBV3-1 (or the pseudogene TRBV3-2); unclear D gene. The CDR3 sequence is 12 residues long. With 3 bases removed from V and 7 bases from J, the gap between germline ends came to 9 bases. The germline gives CDR1 LGHDT, CDR2 YNNKEL (reference sequence).

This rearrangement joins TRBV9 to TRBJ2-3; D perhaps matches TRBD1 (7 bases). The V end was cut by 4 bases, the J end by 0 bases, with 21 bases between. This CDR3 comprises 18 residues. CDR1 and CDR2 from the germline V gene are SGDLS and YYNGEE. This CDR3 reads CASSSRGTHNPSTDTQYF. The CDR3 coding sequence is TGTGCCAGCAGCTCCAGGGGGACTCACAACCCTAGCACAGATACGCAGTATTTT.

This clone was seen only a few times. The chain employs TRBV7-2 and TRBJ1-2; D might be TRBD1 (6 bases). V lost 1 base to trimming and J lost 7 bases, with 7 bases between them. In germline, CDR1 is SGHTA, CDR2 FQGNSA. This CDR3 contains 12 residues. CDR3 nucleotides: TGTGCCAGCAGCTTAGACAGGGTTGGCTACACCTTC. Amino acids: CASSLDRVGYTF.

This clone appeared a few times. The CDR3 sequence: CASSPVKGSYEQYF. CDR3 in DNA: TGTGCCAGCAGTCCCGTCAAGGGGTCCTACGAGCAGTACTTC. This sequence joins TRBV11-3 and TRBJ2-7; a weak D match, TRBD1 (5 bases). Germline-derived CDR1 and CDR2 are SGHNT and YENEEA. The CDR3 consists of 14 residues. The V end lost 6 bases, the J end lost 1 base, and 13 bases lay between the germline ends.

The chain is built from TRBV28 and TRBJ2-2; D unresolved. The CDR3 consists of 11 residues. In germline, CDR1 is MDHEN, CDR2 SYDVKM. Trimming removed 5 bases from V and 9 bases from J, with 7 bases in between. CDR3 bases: TGTGCCAGCAGTCCACAGAGGGAGCTGTTTTTT. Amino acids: CASSPQRELFF.

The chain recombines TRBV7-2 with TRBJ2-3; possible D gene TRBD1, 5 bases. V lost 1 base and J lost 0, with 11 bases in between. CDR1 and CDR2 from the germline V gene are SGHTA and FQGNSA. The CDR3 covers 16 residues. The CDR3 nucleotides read TGTGCCAGCAGCTTAGATCCAGGGCCTAGCACAGATACGCAGTATTTT. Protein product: CASSLDPGPSTDTQYF.

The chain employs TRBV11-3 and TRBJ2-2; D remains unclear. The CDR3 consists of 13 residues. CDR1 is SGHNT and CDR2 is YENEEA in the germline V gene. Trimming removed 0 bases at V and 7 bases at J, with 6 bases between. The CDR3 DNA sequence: TGTGCCAGCAGCTTAGATGAGGACGGGGAGCTGTTTTTT. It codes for CASSLDEDGELFF.

CDR3 bases: TGCGCCAGCAGCCATCTAGCGGGGGAGGCCTACGAGCAGTACTTC. This encodes CASSHLAGEAYEQYF. J is TRBJ2-7 and V is TRBV4-1, with 10 bases lining up with TRBD2. V was clipped by 3 bases and J by 2 bases; unmatched bases: 4. The CDR3 covers 15 residues. Germline V gene sequence: CDR1 MGHRA, CDR2 YSYEKL.

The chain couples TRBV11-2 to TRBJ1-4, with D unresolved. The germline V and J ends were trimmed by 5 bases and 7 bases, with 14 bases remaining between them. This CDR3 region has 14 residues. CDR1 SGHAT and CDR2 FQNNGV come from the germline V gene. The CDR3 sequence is CASSQSTGIEKLFF. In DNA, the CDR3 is TGTGCCAGCAGCCAGTCGACGGGAATTGAAAAACTGTTTTTT.

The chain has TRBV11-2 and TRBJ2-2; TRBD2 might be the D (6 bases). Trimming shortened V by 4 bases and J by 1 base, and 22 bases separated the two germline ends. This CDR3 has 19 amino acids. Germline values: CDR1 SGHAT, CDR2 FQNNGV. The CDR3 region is CASSSPIRAGQENTGELFF. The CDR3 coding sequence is TGTGCCAGCAGCTCTCCAATCCGAGCGGGCCAGGAGAACACCGGGGAGCTGTTTTTT.

CDR3 region: CASSLTQGANTGELFF. Here the CDR3 DNA reads TGCGCCAGCAGCTTAACGCAGGGGGCTAACACCGGGGAGCTGTTTTTT. This chain connects TRBV5-1 to TRBJ2-2, with 8 bases matching TRBD1. Germline CDR1 reads SGHRS; CDR2 reads YFSETQ. The length of the CDR3 is 16 residues. Trimming cost V 2 bases and J 2 bases; bases outside gene matches: 5.

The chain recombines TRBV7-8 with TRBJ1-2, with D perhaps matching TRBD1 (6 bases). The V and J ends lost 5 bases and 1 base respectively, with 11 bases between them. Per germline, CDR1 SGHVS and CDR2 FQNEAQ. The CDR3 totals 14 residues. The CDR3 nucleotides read TGTGCCAGCAGCCCTAACAGGGTTAACTATGGCTACACCTTC. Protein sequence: CASSPNRVNYGYTF.

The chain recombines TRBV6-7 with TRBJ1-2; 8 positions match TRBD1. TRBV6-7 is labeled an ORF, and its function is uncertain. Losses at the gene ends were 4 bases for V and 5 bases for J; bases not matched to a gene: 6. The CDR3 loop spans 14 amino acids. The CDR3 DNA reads TGTGCCAGCAGTTGGCCAGGGGGCGTATATGGCTACACCTTC. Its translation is CASSWPGGVYGYTF.

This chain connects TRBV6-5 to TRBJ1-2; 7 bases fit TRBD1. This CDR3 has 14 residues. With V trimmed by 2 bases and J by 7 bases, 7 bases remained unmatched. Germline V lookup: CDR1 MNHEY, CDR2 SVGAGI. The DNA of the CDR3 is TGTGCCAGCAGTTACAGGGGGACAGCCCGTGGCTACACCTTC. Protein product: CASSYRGTARGYTF.